The 9 T cell receptor beta chains in this list originate from one sample, sequenced in a study of T cell repertoires in cytomegalovirus infection. TCRdb fed the reads into MiXCR, producing one record per CDR3 protein. The table shows about 320,000 distinct CDR3 sequences, with more than 9% occurring only once. Sequencing input: PBMCs. The receptors shown here come from a human donor in good health (CMV status not recorded). Some clones in this sample may be carry-over from other donors' samples.

This chain uses TRBV29-1 with TRBJ2-1; a weak D match, TRBD2 (6 bases). V was pared by 1 base and J by 3 bases, with 16 bases between. The CDR3 sequence is 16 residues long. Germline V CDR1 and CDR2: SQVTM, ANQGSEA. The CDR3 DNA reads TGCAGCGTTGAAGGTGGAGGGAACTTGGTCTACAATGAGCAGTTCTTC. It yields the protein CSVEGGGNLVYNEQFF.

This clonotype was counted only a few times. CDR3 amino acids: CASNTRRGMGQPQHF. The DNA for the CDR3 is TGTGCCAGCAACACTCGTCGGGGGATGGGTCAGCCCCAGCATTTT. This chain joins TRBV28 and TRBJ1-5; perhaps TRBD1 as D (5 bases). Germline lookup yields CDR1 MDHEN and CDR2 SYDVKM. The V gene lost 7 bases and the J gene lost 6 bases, with 19 bases spanning the gap. This CDR3 is built from 15 residues.

This clonotype was counted ten times or more. This chain links TRBV20-1 with TRBJ2-7, with D tentatively TRBD2 (6 bases). Germline V gene lookup returns CDR1 DFQATT and CDR2 SNEGSKA (reference sequence). The V gene lost 5 bases and the J gene lost 9 bases, with 32 bases spanning the gap. The CDR3 consists of 17 residues. The CDR3 DNA follows: TGCAGTGCTGGCGGGGCATCACTCCCACTCCTACGAGCAGGGCAGTACTTC. Translating gives CSAGGASLPLLRAGQYF.

This sequence joins TRBV2 and TRBJ1-2; D is perhaps TRBD1 (5 bases). There are 17 residues in the CDR3. The V end lost 1 base, the J end lost 2 bases, and 17 bases lay between the germline ends. Germline V gives CDR1 SNHLY, CDR2 FYNNEI. In DNA, the CDR3 is TGTGCCAGCAGTGAAGAGACAGTCAGGGTTTACAACTATGGCTACACCTTC. Its protein product is CASSEETVRVYNYGYTF.

This clonotype was counted between two and nine times. J is TRBJ1-1 and V is TRBV10-3; D is unclear. Germline lookup yields CDR1 ENHRY and CDR2 SYGVKD. This CDR3 has 14 residues. Deletions cut 2 bases from V and 0 bases from J, with 7 bases between. For the CDR3, the DNA is TGTGCCATCAGTGAGCTGGCCCTGAACACTGAAGCTTTCTTT. Encoded protein: CAISELALNTEAFF.

This chain uses TRBV18 with TRBJ1-5; D remains unclear. This CDR3 is 17 amino acids long. Trimming removed 5 bases from V and 0 bases from J, with 17 bases in between. Germline CDR1 reads KGHSH; CDR2 reads LQKENI. CDR3 coding DNA: TGTGCCAGCTCATCCGAAGGAGGTCCCTTTAGCAATCAGCCCCAGCATTTT. Its translation is CASSSEGGPFSNQPQHF.

The sample holds many counts of this clonotype. The gene calls are TRBV7-2 and TRBJ1-1; possible D gene TRBD1, 6 bases. CDR1 SGHTA and CDR2 FQGNSA come from the germline V gene. V was trimmed by 0 bases and J by 6 bases, leaving 14 bases between them. The CDR3 is 15 residues long. CDR3 in amino acids: CASSLALGGIPEAFF. CDR3 nucleotide sequence: TGTGCCAGCAGCTTAGCCCTAGGGGGGATCCCTGAAGCTTTCTTT.

The V gene is TRBV7-2, the J gene TRBJ2-3, with 8 nucleotides matching TRBD2. CDR3 length equals 17 residues. Trimming cost V 3 bases and J 1 base; bases outside gene matches: 9. Germline assignment: CDR1 SGHTA and CDR2 FQGNSA. The CDR3 sequence: CASSFVSGGDRTDTQYF. For the CDR3, the DNA is TGTGCCAGCAGCTTCGTAAGCGGGGGAGACCGCACAGATACGCAGTATTTT.

This clonotype was found many times. V gene TRBV4-1 combines with J gene TRBJ2-7; D remains unclear. Germline-derived CDR1 and CDR2 are MGHRA and YSYEKL. The CDR3 is made up of 15 amino acids. Trimming cost V 1 base and J 2 bases, with 12 bases left between them. In DNA form, the CDR3 reads TGCGCCAGCAGCCAAGTGGTCGATCCACCCTACGAGCAGTACTTC. Translated, it gives CASSQVVDPPYEQYF.